A single sample gave rise to the 18 T cell receptor beta chains below, sequenced in a study of shared clonotypes between healthy human individuals. TCRdb keeps only in-frame clones here, not all; method: immunoSEQ multiplex PCR. The sample carries about 2.4 million clones, roughly 93% recorded once. The source material was naive CD4+ T cells from PBMCs. Specified subset: CD45RA+ positively selected. The receptors were gathered from a man younger than 35 in good health. Some clones in this sample may be carry-over from other donors' samples.

This clone was found a few times. Here the CDR3 reads CASLNPRDEQFF. DNA for the CDR3: TGTGCCAGCCTGAACCCGAGGGATGAGCAGTTCTTC. The chain recombines TRBV21-1 with TRBJ2-1; the DNA was not compared with TRBD2, the D call given in the table. TRBV21-1 counts as a pseudogene. This CDR3 has 12 amino acids.

The rearrangement joins TRBV29-1 to TRBJ1-1; possibly TRBD1 for D (6 bases). The ends were cut back, 6 bases at V and 1 base at J, with 9 bases in the middle. Germline V gene data show CDR1 as SQVTM and CDR2 as ANQGSEA. The CDR3 has 12 residues. The CDR3 sequence is CSVRDTNTEAFF. The CDR3 DNA is TGCAGCGTACGGGACACGAACACTGAAGCTTTCTTT. The whole variable domain, remainder taken from reference TRBV29-1 and TRBJ1-1, is SAVISQKPSRDICQRGTSLTIQCQVDSQVTMMFWYRQQPGQSLTLIATANQGSEATYESGFVIDKFPISRPNLTFSTLTVSNMSPEDSSIYLCSVRDTNTEAFFGQGTRLTVV.

The chain is built from TRBV5-1 and TRBJ2-5, with 10 bases matching TRBD2. The V gene end was trimmed by 4 bases and the J gene end by 5 bases; junction bases not matched to a gene: 8. Germline-derived CDR1 and CDR2 are SGHRS and YFSETQ. The CDR3 length is 15 residues. The CDR3 region has the DNA TGCGCCAGCAGCGCGACTAGCGGGTCGGGGGAGACCCAGTACTTC. It is translated as CASSATSGSGETQYF. Full variable domain (remainder filled in from reference TRBV5-1 and TRBJ2-5): KAGVTQTPRYLIKTRGQQVTLSCSPISGHRSVSWYQQTPGQGLQFLFEYFSETQRNKGNFPGRFSGRQFSNSRSEMNVSTLELGDSALYLCASSATSGSGETQYFGPGTRLLVL.

The J gene is TRBJ1-2, the V gene TRBV7-9; D is perhaps TRBD1 (6 bases). Germline V lookup: CDR1 SEHNR, CDR2 FQNEAQ (reference sequence). The CDR3 consists of 15 residues. V shed 6 bases and J shed 4 bases, with 18 bases lying between them. The CDR3 spells CASSRTQGGSYGYTF. The CDR3 DNA sequence: TGTGCCAGCAGTCGGACACAGGGCGGAAGCTATGGCTACACCTTC.

This clone was observed a single time. This chain connects TRBV19 to TRBJ2-1; 11 bases are shared with TRBD2. The CDR3 sequence is 14 residues long. The V and J ends lost 10 bases and 3 bases, in that order; junction bases with no gene match: 5. CDR1 and CDR2 from the germline V gene are LNHDA and SQIVND (reference sequence). The CDR3 sequence: CATQTSGVYNEQFF. DNA for the CDR3: TGTGCCACTCAGACTAGCGGGGTCTACAATGAGCAGTTCTTC.

The chain carries TRBV12-5 and TRBJ2-7; 8 nucleotides align to TRBD2. The germline gives CDR1 LGHNT, CDR2 FRNRAP. The V segment lost 5 bases and the J segment 2 bases; nucleotides outside the gene matches: 17. The CDR3 runs to 18 residues. The chain's CDR3 is CASGLHLKASGPTYEQYF. CDR3 nucleotide sequence: TGTGCTAGTGGTCTACACCTAAAGGCTAGCGGGCCGACCTACGAGCAGTACTTC.

In this sample, this clone turned up once. The chain is built from TRBV19 and TRBJ1-1; 9 bases fit TRBD1. The CDR3 is 14 residues long. V shed 5 bases, J shed 7 bases, and the junction held 8 bases outside the gene matches. The germline gives CDR1 LNHDA, CDR2 SQIVND (reference sequence). The CDR3 loop reads CASSFPDRGGEAFF. CDR3 coding DNA: TGTGCCAGTAGTTTTCCGGACAGGGGAGGTGAAGCTTTCTTT.

The chain links TRBV9 to TRBJ2-7, with D possibly being TRBD2 (6 bases). V lost 0 bases to trimming and J lost 0 bases, with 22 bases between them. Germline V gene sequence: CDR1 SGDLS, CDR2 YYNGEE. This CDR3 contains 19 residues. The CDR3 sequence is CASSVDVGGEAVLSYEQYF. In DNA, the CDR3 is TGTGCCAGCAGCGTAGACGTGGGCGGGGAAGCGGTGCTCTCCTACGAGCAGTACTTC.

The V and J genes are TRBV7-2 and TRBJ2-1; 8 nucleotides agree with TRBD1. Germline V gives CDR1 SGHTA, CDR2 FQGNSA. The CDR3 runs to 13 residues. V dropped 5 bases and J dropped 8; count of bases not matched to a gene: 5. CDR3 sequence: CASSVDRGDEQFF. The CDR3 bases are TGTGCCAGCAGCGTAGACAGGGGAGATGAGCAGTTCTTC.

The CDR3 region is CAWGGYNTQYF. For the CDR3, the DNA is TGTGCCTGGGGAGGGTACAACACGCAGTATTTT. The chain carries TRBV30 and TRBJ2-3; weak D call: TRBD2 (6 bases). V lost 5 bases, J lost 9 bases, and 12 bases lay in between. The CDR3 length is 11 residues. From germline, CDR1 is GTSNPN and CDR2 SVGIG (reference sequence).

The chain recombines TRBV27 with TRBJ2-5, with 7 bases aligning to TRBD2. Looked up from germline, CDR1 is MNHEY and CDR2 is SMNVEV (reference sequence). Losses at the gene ends were 0 bases for V and 5 bases for J; bases not matched to a gene: 6. CDR3 length: 15 residues. Here the CDR3 reads CASSLSFGGSETQYF. The DNA of the CDR3 is TGTGCCAGCAGTTTATCCTTCGGCGGGAGTGAGACCCAGTACTTC.

The rearrangement links TRBV4-1 to TRBJ1-3, with a tentative D call TRBD1 (6 bases). The length of the CDR3 is 17 residues. V was shortened by 2 bases and J by 5 bases, with 19 bases between the two germline ends. Germline CDR1 and CDR2: MGHRA and YSYEKL. The DNA for the CDR3 is TGCGCCAGCAGCCAACCCTATATTACAGGGTCTCGAAACACCATATATTTT. The encoded protein is CASSQPYITGSRNTIYF.

This chain uses TRBV27 with TRBJ2-7; the match to TRBD1 covers 7 bases. The germline V gene encodes CDR1 MNHEY and CDR2 SMNVEV (reference sequence). V was clipped by 6 bases and J by 3 bases; unmatched bases: 14. This CDR3 has 16 residues. CDR3: CASSSPDRAGLYEQYF. The CDR3 DNA reads TGTGCCAGCAGCTCCCCCGACAGGGCAGGCCTCTACGAGCAGTACTTC.

The V and J genes are TRBV4-2 and TRBJ2-5, with a weak D call TRBD2 (6 bases). Germline-derived CDR1 and CDR2 are LGHNA and YNFKEQ. The V end lost 1 base, the J end lost 7 bases, and 16 bases lay between the germline ends. CDR3 length: 15 residues. The CDR3 nucleotides are TGTGCCAGCAGCCAAGGGGGACTCGGCATTGGGACCCAGTACTTC. This sequence encodes CASSQGGLGIGTQYF.

This chain uses TRBV6-6 with TRBJ2-7; TRBD1 might be the D (5 bases). V was pared by 6 bases and J by 3 bases, with 18 bases between. CDR3 length: 15 residues. CDR1 is MNHNY and CDR2 is SVGAGI in the germline V gene (reference sequence). CDR3: CASSQGDSFFYEQYF. CDR3 DNA sequence: TGTGCCAGCAGCCAAGGCGACAGCTTTTTCTACGAGCAGTACTTC.

This clone was seen just once. The chain has TRBV28 and TRBJ2-3; D may be TRBD2 (6 bases). The CDR3 has 16 residues. The germline V and J ends were trimmed by 5 bases and 3 bases, with 18 bases remaining between them. Germline lookup yields CDR1 MDHEN and CDR2 SYDVKM. CDR3 residues: CASSPGLHDWTDTQYF. The CDR3 nucleotides are TGTGCCAGCAGTCCCGGACTACATGATTGGACAGATACGCAGTATTTT.

This chain uses TRBV7-3 with TRBJ2-1, with 11 bases lining up with TRBD2. CDR1 and CDR2 from the germline V gene are SGHTA and FQGTGA. This CDR3 is built from 15 residues. Trimming at V came to 5 bases and at J to 9 bases, leaving 9 bases not matched to a gene. This CDR3 reads CASSTTSGSGAEQFF. Here the CDR3 DNA reads TGTGCCAGCAGCACAACTAGCGGGAGCGGTGCTGAGCAGTTCTTC.

The V gene is TRBV6-1, the J gene TRBJ2-5; TRBD1 might be the D (6 bases). Trimming stripped 6 bases from V and 1 base from J, with 15 bases between. This CDR3 contains 15 residues. The germline V gene has CDR1 MNHNS and CDR2 SASEGT. The CDR3: CASREIDRSQETQYF. For the CDR3, the DNA is TGTGCCAGCAGAGAGATAGACAGGTCCCAAGAGACCCAGTACTTC.